The entry below gives a single T cell receptor (beta chain) sequence along with its context. After removal of 0 bases from V and 1 base from J, the junction contained 5 bases not matched to a gene. Germline values: CDR1 PRHDT, CDR2 FYEKMQ (reference sequence). The CDR3 length is 16 residues. These data come from a study of cytomegalovirus exposure and HLA in healthy donors. Primers: 60 Vbeta forward and 13 Jbeta reverse. Libraries were prepared by immunoSEQ multiplex PCR; TCRdb keeps only in-frame clonotypes and omits some of them. The data show over 150,000 clones, with about 71% seen just once and over 2.5% held by the top ten.

What was sequenced was PBMCs. This TCR was sampled from a woman younger than 45 in good health and CMV-seronegative. The chain employs TRBV13 and TRBJ1-2, with 7 bases lining up with TRBD1. CDR3 protein: CASSLGQGQFNYGYTF. The CDR3 DNA sequence: TGTGCCAGCAGCTTAGGCCAGGGACAGTTTAACTATGGCTACACCTTC.